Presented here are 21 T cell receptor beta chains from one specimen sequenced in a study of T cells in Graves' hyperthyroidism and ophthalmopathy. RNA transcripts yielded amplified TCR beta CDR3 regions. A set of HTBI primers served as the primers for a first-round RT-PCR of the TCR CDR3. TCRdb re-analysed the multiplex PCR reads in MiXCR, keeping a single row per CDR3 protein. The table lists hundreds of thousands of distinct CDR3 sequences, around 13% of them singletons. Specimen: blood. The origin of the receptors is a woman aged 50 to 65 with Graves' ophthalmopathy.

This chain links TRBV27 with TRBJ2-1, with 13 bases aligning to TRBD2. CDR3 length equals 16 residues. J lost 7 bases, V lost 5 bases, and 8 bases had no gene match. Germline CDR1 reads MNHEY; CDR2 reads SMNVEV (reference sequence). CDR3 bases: TGTGCCAGCAGTAGCTGGACTAGCGGGAGTGGAAATGAGCAGTTCTTC. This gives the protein CASSSWTSGSGNEQFF.

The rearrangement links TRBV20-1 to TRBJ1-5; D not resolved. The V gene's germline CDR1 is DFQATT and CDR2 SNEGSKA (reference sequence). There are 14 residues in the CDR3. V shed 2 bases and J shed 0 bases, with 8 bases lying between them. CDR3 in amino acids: CSARQENSNQPQHF. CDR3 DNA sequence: TGCAGTGCTAGACAGGAAAATAGCAATCAGCCCCAGCATTTT.

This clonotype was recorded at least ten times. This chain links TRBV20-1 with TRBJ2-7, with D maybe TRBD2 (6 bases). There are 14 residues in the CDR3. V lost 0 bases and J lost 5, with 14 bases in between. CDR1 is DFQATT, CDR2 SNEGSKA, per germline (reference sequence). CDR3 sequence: CSARDFSGAHEQYF. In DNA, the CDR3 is TGCAGTGCTAGAGATTTTTCGGGAGCCCACGAGCAGTACTTC.

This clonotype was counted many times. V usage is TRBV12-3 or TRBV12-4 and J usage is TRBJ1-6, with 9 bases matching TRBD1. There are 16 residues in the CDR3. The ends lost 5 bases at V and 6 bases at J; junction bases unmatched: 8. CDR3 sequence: CASSPPGTGTNSPLHF. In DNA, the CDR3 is TGTGCCAGCAGTCCCCCAGGGACAGGGACTAATTCACCCCTCCACTTT.

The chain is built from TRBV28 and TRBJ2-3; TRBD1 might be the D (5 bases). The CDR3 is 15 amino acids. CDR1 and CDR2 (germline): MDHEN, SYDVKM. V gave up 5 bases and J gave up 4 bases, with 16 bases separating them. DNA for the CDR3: TGTGCCAGCAGTCCCCGACAGCCTCGGCCAGATACGCAGTATTTT. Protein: CASSPRQPRPDTQYF.

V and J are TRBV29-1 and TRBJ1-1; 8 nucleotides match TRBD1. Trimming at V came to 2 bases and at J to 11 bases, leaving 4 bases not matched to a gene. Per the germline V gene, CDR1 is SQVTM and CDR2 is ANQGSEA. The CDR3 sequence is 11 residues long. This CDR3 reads CSVERTGLAFF. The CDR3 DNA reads TGCAGCGTTGAAAGGACAGGGCTGGCTTTCTTT. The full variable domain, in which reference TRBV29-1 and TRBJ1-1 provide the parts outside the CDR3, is SAVISQKPSRDICQRGTSLTIQCQVDSQVTMMFWYRQQPGQSLTLIATANQGSEATYESGFVIDKFPISRPNLTFSTLTVSNMSPEDSSIYLCSVERTGLAFFGQGTRLTVV.

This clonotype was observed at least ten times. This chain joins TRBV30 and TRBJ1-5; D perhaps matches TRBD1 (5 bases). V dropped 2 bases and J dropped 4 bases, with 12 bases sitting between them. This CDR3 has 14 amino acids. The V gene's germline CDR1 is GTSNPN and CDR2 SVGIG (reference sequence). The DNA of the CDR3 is TGTGCCTGGAGTACCAAGGGGTTAAATCAGCCCCAGCATTTT. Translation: CAWSTKGLNQPQHF.

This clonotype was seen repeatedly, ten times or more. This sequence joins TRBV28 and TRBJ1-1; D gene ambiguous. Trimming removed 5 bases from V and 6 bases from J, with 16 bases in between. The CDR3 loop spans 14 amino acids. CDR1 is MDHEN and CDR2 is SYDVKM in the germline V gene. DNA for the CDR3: TGTGCCAGCAGTCCTCCTAATAATATCCCTGAAGCTTTCTTT. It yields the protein CASSPPNNIPEAFF.

CDR3 amino acids: CATTQGVGEKLFF. The CDR3, as DNA: TGTGCCACCACCCAGGGTGTCGGTGAAAAACTGTTTTTT. The V and J genes are TRBV15 and TRBJ1-4, with D possibly TRBD1 on 5 matching bases. Germline CDR1 is LNHNV and CDR2 is YYDKDF (reference sequence). Trimming took 7 bases from V and 7 from J, leaving 13 bases between them. This CDR3 region has 13 residues.

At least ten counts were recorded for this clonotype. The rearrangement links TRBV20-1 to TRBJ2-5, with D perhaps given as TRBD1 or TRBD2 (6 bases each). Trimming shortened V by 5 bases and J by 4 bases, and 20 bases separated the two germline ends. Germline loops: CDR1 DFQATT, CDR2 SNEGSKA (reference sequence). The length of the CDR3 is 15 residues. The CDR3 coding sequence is TGCAGTGCTGGGGGCGGGGCCCCGCCCGGAGAGACCCAGTACTTC. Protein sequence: CSAGGGAPPGETQYF.

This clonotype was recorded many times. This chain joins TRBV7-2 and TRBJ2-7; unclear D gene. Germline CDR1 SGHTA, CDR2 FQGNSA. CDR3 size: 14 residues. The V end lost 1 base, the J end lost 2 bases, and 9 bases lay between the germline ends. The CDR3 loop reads CASSLDSVTYEQYF. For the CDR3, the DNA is TGTGCCAGCAGCTTAGATTCAGTGACCTACGAGCAGTACTTC.

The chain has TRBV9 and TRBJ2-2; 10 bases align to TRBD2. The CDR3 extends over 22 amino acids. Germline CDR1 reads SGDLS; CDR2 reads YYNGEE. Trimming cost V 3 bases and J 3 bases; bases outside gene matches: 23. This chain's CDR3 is CASSAKHPGLAEGAWDTGELFF. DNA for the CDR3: TGTGCCAGCAGCGCCAAGCACCCTGGACTAGCGGAGGGGGCTTGGGACACCGGGGAGCTGTTTTTT. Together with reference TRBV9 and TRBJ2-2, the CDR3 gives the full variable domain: DSGVTQTPKHLITATGQRVTLRCSPRSGDLSVYWYQQSLDQGLQFLIQYYNGEERAKGNILERFSAQQFPDLHSELNLSSLELGDSALYFCASSAKHPGLAEGAWDTGELFFGEGSRLTVL.

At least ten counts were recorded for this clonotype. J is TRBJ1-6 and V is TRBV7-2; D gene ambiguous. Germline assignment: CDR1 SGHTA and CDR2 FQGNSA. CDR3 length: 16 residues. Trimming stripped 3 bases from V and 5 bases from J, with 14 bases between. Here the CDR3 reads CASSFRRTGNNSPLHF. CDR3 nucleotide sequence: TGTGCCAGCAGCTTTCGCCGGACGGGAAATAATTCACCCCTCCACTTT.

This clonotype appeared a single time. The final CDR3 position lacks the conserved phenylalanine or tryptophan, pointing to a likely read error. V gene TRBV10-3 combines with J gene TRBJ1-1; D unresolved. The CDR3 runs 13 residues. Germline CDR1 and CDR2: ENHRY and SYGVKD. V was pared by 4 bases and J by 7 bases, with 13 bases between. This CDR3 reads CAISGAAASEAFS. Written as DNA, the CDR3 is TGTGCCATCAGTGGGGCAGCTGCCAGTGAAGCTTTCTCT.

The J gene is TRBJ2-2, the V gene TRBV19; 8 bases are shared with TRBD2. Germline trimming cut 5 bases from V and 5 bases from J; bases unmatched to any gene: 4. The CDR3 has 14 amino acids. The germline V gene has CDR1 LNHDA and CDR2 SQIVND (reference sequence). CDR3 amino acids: CASSGGTRTGELFF. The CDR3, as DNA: TGTGCCAGTAGTGGCGGGACTAGGACCGGGGAGCTGTTTTTT.

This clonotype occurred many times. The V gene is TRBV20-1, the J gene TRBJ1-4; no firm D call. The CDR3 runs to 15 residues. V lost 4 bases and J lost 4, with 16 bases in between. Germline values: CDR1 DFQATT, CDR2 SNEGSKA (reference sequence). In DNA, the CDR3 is TGCAGTGCTACCCTGGCCAGACATGGTAATGAAAAACTGTTTTTT. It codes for CSATLARHGNEKLFF.

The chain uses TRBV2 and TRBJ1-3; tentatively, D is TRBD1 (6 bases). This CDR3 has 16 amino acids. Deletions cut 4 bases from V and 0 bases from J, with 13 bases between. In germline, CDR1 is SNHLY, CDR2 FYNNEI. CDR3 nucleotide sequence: TGTGCCAGCAGTGTCCGACAGGCGAACTCTGGAAACACCATATATTTT. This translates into CASSVRQANSGNTIYF.

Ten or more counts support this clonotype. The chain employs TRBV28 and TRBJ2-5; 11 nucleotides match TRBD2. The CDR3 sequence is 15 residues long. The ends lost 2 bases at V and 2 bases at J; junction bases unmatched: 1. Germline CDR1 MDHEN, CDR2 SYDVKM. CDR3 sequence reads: CASSLVAGGQETQYF. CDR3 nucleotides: TGTGCCAGCAGTTTAGTAGCGGGAGGGCAAGAGACCCAGTACTTC.

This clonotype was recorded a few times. The CDR3 bases are TGCGCCAGCAGCCAAGATTGGACAGGGGGCTCCTACGAGCAGTACTTC. It translates to CASSQDWTGGSYEQYF. The V and J genes are TRBV4-3 and TRBJ2-7; TRBD1 matches 10 bases. Per the germline V gene, CDR1 is LGHNA and CDR2 is YSLEER. The CDR3 spans 16 residues. After removal of 0 bases from V and 0 bases from J, the junction contained 2 bases not matched to a gene.

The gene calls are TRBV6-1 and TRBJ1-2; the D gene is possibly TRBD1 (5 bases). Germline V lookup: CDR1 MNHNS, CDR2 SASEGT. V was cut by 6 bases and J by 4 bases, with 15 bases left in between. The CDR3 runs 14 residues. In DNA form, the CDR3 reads TGTGCCAGCAGCTGGGACTCTATCAGCTATGGCTACACCTTC. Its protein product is CASSWDSISYGYTF.

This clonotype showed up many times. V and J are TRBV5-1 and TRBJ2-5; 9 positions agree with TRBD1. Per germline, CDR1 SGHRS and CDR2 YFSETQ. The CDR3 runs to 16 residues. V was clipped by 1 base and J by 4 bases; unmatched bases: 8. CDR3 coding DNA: TGCGCCAGCAGCTTGTTTGGGACAGGGAAGGGAGAGACCCAGTACTTC. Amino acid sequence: CASSLFGTGKGETQYF. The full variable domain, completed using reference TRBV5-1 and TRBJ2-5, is KAGVTQTPRYLIKTRGQQVTLSCSPISGHRSVSWYQQTPGQGLQFLFEYFSETQRNKGNFPGRFSGRQFSNSRSEMNVSTLELGDSALYLCASSLFGTGKGETQYFGPGTRLLVL.